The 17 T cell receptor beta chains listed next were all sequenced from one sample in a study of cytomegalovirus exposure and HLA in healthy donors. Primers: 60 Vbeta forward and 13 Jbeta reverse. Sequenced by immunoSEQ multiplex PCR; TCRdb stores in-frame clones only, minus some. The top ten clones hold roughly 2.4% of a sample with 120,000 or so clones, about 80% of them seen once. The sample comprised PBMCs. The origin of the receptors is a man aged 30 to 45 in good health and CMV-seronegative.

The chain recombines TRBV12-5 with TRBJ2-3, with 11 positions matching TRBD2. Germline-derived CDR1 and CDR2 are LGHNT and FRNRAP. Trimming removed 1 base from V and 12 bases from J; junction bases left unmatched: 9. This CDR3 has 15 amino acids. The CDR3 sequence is CASGLAGTSGNPQYF. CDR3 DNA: TGTGCTAGTGGTTTGGCAGGGACTAGCGGAAACCCTCAGTATTTT. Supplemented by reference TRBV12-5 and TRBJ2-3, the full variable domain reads DARVTQTPRHKVTEMGQEVTMRCQPILGHNTVFWYRQTMMQGLELLAYFRNRAPLDDSGMPKDRFSAEMPDATLATLKIQPSEPRDSAVYFCASGLAGTSGNPQYFGPGTRLTVL.

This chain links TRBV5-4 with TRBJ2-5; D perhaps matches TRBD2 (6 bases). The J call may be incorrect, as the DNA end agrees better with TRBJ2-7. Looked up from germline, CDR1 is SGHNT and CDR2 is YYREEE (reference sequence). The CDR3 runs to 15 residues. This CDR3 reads CASSLASSATYEQYF. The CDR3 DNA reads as TGTGCCAGCAGCTTGGCGTCTAGCGCGACCTACGAGCAGTACTTC.

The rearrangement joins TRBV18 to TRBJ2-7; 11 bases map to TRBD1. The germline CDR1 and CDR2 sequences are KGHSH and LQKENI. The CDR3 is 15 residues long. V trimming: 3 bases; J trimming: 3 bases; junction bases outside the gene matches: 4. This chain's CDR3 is CASSPPGQGGYEQYF. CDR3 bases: TGTGCCAGCTCACCCCCGGGACAGGGGGGCTACGAGCAGTACTTC.

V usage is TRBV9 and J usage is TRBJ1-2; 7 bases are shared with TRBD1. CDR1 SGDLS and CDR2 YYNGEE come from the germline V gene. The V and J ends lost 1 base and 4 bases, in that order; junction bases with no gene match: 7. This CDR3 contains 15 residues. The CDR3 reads CASSVFSGGSYGYTF. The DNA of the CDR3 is TGTGCCAGCAGCGTATTTTCAGGGGGAAGCTATGGCTACACCTTC. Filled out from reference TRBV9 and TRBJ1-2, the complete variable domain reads DSGVTQTPKHLITATGQRVTLRCSPRSGDLSVYWYQQSLDQGLQFLIQYYNGEERAKGNILERFSAQQFPDLHSELNLSSLELGDSALYFCASSVFSGGSYGYTFGSGTRLTVV.

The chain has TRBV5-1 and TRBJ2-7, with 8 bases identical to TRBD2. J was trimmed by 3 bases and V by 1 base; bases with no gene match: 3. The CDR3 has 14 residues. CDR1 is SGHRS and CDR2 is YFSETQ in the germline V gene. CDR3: CASSLSGGSYEQYF. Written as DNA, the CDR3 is TGCGCCAGCAGCTTGAGCGGGGGTAGCTACGAGCAGTACTTC.

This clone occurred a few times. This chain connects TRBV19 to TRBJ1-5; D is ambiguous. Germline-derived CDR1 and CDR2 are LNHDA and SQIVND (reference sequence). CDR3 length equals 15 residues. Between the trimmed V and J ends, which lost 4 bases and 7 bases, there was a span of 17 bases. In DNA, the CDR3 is TGTGCCAGTAGTACCTCCGGGATCGCGGGGCAGCCCCAGCATTTT. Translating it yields CASSTSGIAGQPQHF.

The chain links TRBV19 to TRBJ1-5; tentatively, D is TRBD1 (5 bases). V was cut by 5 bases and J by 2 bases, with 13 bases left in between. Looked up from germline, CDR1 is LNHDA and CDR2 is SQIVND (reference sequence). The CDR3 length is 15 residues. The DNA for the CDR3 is TGTGCCAGTAGTCTGACGGGCAGGGGCAATCAGCCCCAGCATTTT. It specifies CASSLTGRGNQPQHF.

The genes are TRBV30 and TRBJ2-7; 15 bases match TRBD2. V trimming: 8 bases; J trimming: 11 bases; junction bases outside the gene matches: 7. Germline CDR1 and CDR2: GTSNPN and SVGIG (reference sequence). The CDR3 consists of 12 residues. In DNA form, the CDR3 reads TGTGCCCGGACTAGCGGGAGGGCCAGGAAGTACTTC. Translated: CARTSGRARKYF.

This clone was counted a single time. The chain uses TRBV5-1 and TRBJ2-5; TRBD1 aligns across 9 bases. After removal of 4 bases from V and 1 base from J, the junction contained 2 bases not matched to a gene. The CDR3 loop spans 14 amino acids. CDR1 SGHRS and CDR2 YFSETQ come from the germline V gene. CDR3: CASSQDRGQETQYF. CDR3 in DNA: TGCGCCAGCAGCCAGGACAGGGGCCAAGAGACCCAGTACTTC.

The CDR3 nucleotides are TGTGCCAGCAGTGAACGGAGCCAGCCCCAGCATTTT. Protein sequence: CASSERSQPQHF. V usage is TRBV6-1 and J usage is TRBJ1-5; D unclear. V was clipped by 2 bases and J by 7 bases, with 6 bases between them. The CDR3 is made up of 12 amino acids. Germline V gene sequence: CDR1 MNHNS, CDR2 SASEGT.

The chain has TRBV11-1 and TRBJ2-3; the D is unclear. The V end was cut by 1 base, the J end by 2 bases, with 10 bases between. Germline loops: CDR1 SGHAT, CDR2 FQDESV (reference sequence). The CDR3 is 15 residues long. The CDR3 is CASSLGLAFTDTQYF. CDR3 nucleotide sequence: TGTGCCAGCAGCTTAGGCTTAGCCTTCACAGATACGCAGTATTTT.

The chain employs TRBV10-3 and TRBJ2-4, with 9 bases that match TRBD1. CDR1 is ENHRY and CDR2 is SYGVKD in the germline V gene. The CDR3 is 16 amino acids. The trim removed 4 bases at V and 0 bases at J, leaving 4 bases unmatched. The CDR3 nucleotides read TGTGCCATCAGTGGGGACAGGGAGCTAGCCAAAAACATTCAGTACTTC. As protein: CAISGDRELAKNIQYF.

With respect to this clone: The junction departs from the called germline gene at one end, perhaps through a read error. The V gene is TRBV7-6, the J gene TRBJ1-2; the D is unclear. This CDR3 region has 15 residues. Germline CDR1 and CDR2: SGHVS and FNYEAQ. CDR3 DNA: TGTGCCAGCAGCTTACAAGACATGGAGGATTATGGCTACCCCTTC. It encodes CASSLQDMEDYGYPF.

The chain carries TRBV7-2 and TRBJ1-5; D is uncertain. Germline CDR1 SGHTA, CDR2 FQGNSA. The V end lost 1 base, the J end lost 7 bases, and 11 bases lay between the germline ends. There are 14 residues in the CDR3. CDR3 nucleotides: TGTGCCAGCAGCTTAGATATTATACGGCAGCCCCAGCATTTT. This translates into CASSLDIIRQPQHF.

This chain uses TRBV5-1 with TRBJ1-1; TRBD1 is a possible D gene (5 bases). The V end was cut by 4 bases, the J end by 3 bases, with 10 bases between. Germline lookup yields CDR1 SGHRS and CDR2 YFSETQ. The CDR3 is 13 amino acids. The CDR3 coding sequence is TGCGCCAGCAGCCTCAGGGCGGACACTGAAGCTTTCTTT. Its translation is CASSLRADTEAFF.

The CDR3 DNA follows: TGCGCCAGCAGCTTGGCTTCGGGGTACGGTACCGGGGAGCTGTTTTTT. This gives the protein CASSLASGYGTGELFF. The gene calls are TRBV5-1 and TRBJ2-2; a weak D match, TRBD2 (5 bases). From germline, CDR1 is SGHRS and CDR2 YFSETQ. Trimming left V 0 bases short and J 5 bases short, with 14 bases between. The CDR3 sequence is 16 residues long.

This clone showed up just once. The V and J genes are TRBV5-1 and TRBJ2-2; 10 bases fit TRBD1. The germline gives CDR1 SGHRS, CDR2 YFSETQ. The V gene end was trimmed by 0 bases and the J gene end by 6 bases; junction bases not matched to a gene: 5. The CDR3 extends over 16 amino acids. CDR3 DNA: TGCGCCAGCAGCTTGGGCGGGACAGGGGCCCCCGGGGAGCTGTTTTTT. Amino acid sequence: CASSLGGTGAPGELFF.